The entry below gives a single T cell receptor beta chain sequence along with its context. The antigen remains undetermined. The CDR3 totals 13 residues. The sample comes from a study of cytomegalovirus exposure and HLA in healthy donors. For the study at large: Falling in the Caucasian-associated ancestry cluster were less than 85% of under 450 genotyped donors. The study, taken as a whole, reports: There were reportedly fewer N-insertions in an Asian-associated ancestry cluster than the approximately 700-donor mean, in a later analysis.

The PCR used 60 Vbeta and 13 Jbeta primers. Some clones are missing from TCRdb's copy, which holds only in-frame ones; the method was immunoSEQ multiplex PCR. The profile covers 85,000 to 120,000 clones, with approximately 71% appearing a single time and 9.6% taken by the ten largest. The sequence derives from a male donor in good health and CMV-seropositive. The genes are TRBV21-1 and TRBJ1-1; the table's TRBD1 call for D was not verified on the DNA. TRBV21-1 is a pseudogene. The source material was PBMCs. The DNA for the CDR3 is TGTGCCAGCAGTCACAGGGGCCGAACTGAAGCTTTCTTT. This codes for CASSHRGRTEAFF.